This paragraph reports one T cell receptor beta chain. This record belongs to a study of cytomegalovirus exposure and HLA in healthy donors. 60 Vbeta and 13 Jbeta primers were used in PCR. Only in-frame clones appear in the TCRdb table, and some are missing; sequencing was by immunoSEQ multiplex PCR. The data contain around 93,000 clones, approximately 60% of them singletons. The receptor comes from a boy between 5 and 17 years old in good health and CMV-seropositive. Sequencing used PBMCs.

CDR3 nucleotide sequence: TGTGCCAGCAGCTCGACAGGGGGCCGGGAGCTGTTTTTT. The encoded protein is CASSSTGGRELFF. The rearrangement joins TRBV5-6 to TRBJ2-2, with TRBD1 matching over 10 bases. The CDR3 consists of 13 residues. Losses at the gene ends were 3 bases for V and 9 bases for J; bases not matched to a gene: 2. Per germline, CDR1 SGHDT and CDR2 YYEEEE.